These 14 T cell receptor beta chains share one sample of origin, sequenced in a study of T-cell reconstitution after alpha-beta-depleted transplantation in children. TCRbeta library construction was performed incorporating unique molecular identifiers. TCRdb reanalysed the PCR reads using MiXCR and keeps one entry per CDR3 protein. The sample shows 98,000 or so distinct CDR3 sequences, about 6.5% of them seen only once. This sample comprised PBMCs, mostly from graft donor cells, obtained 360 days after TCRalphabeta/CD19-depleted stem cell transplant. All receptors come from a male patient between 2 and 10 years old who had a stem cell transplant for acute lymphoblastic leukemia, so the T cells may come from the graft donor.

This clonotype was detected many times. A read error may explain this, as a much larger clone is one base away. J is TRBJ2-7 and V is TRBV28; unclear D gene. The CDR3 has 11 residues. Germline lookup yields CDR1 MDHEN and CDR2 SYDVKM. V lost 3 bases to trimming and J lost 3 bases, with 3 bases between them. Written as DNA, the CDR3 is TGTGCCAGCAGTTTCGACTACGAGCAGTACTTC. Translated: CASSFDYEQYF. Filled out from reference TRBV28 and TRBJ2-7, the complete variable domain reads DVKVTQSSRYLVKRTGEKVFLECVQDMDHENMFWYRQDPGLGLRLIYFSYDVKMKEKGDIPEGYSVSREKKERFSLILESASTNQTSMYLCASSFDYEQYFGPGTRLTVT.

This clonotype was recorded many times. The rearrangement joins TRBV7-9 to TRBJ2-3; D may correspond to TRBD1 or TRBD2 (6 bases each). Per the germline V gene, CDR1 is SEHNR and CDR2 is FQNEAQ (reference sequence). CDR3 size: 15 residues. Trimming shortened V by 5 bases and J by 5 bases, and 17 bases separated the two germline ends. CDR3 loop: CASSRDRGGRDTQYF. CDR3 DNA sequence: TGTGCCAGCAGCCGTGACAGAGGGGGGCGAGATACGCAGTATTTT.

The gene calls are TRBV28 and TRBJ1-6; TRBD1 agrees at 7 bases. V lost 6 bases and J lost 10; bases outside the gene matches: 9. This CDR3 has 14 amino acids. CDR1 is MDHEN and CDR2 is SYDVKM in the germline V gene. CDR3 sequence reads: CASSPRQGVSPLHF. CDR3 coding DNA: TGTGCCAGCAGCCCTCGACAGGGAGTGTCACCCCTCCACTTT.

The rearrangement uses TRBV28 and TRBJ2-7; D is ambiguous. Per the germline V gene, CDR1 is MDHEN and CDR2 is SYDVKM. The CDR3 has 14 residues. The ends were cut back, 3 bases at V and 2 bases at J, with 11 bases in the middle. Written as DNA, the CDR3 is TGTGCCAGCAGTTTTATTGGGCCGACCTACGAGCAGTACTTC. Its protein product is CASSFIGPTYEQYF. Full variable domain (missing parts from reference TRBV28 and TRBJ2-7): DVKVTQSSRYLVKRTGEKVFLECVQDMDHENMFWYRQDPGLGLRLIYFSYDVKMKEKGDIPEGYSVSREKKERFSLILESASTNQTSMYLCASSFIGPTYEQYFGPGTRLTVT.

This clonotype was found many times. The chain uses TRBV11-2 and TRBJ2-7, with TRBD2 identical over 7 bases. The germline V gene has CDR1 SGHAT and CDR2 FQNNGV. V gave up 0 bases and J gave up 3 bases; unmatched junction bases: 8. This CDR3 region has 16 residues. The CDR3 is CASSLDLSGGVYEQYF. CDR3 nucleotide sequence: TGTGCCAGCAGCTTAGATTTGTCGGGGGGAGTCTACGAGCAGTACTTC.

This clonotype was detected many times. The chain joins TRBV7-6 to TRBJ2-7; D gene ambiguous. This CDR3 is built from 14 residues. Germline V gives CDR1 SGHVS, CDR2 FNYEAQ. V was pared by 3 bases and J by 1 base, with 10 bases between. The CDR3 is CASSLFLGSYEQYF. The CDR3, as DNA: TGTGCCAGCAGCTTGTTCCTCGGATCCTACGAGCAGTACTTC.

There are many counts of this clonotype. The chain employs TRBV12-3 or TRBV12-4 and TRBJ2-7; no clear D gene. The CDR3 is 14 residues long. With 7 bases removed from V and 0 bases from J, the gap between germline ends came to 13 bases. The DNA of the CDR3 is TGTGCCAGCACCTTGACGGAAAGCTCCTACGAGCAGTACTTC. This gives the protein CASTLTESSYEQYF.

The V and J genes are TRBV4-1 and TRBJ2-7; maybe TRBD1 (6 bases). Germline values: CDR1 MGHRA, CDR2 YSYEKL. V dropped 2 bases and J dropped 6 bases, with 11 bases sitting between them. The CDR3 length is 13 residues. CDR3 loop: CASSQPQGREQYF. The CDR3 nucleotides are TGCGCCAGCAGCCAACCGCAGGGGCGCGAGCAGTACTTC.

This clonotype was detected many times. The chain combines TRBV7-9 with TRBJ2-7; D is perhaps TRBD1 or TRBD2 (6 bases each). CDR1 SEHNR and CDR2 FQNEAQ come from the germline V gene (reference sequence). The V gene lost 3 bases and the J gene lost 2 bases, with 11 bases spanning the gap. This CDR3 has 14 amino acids. CDR3: CASSLGGWTYEQYF. Written as DNA, the CDR3 is TGTGCCAGCAGCTTGGGGGGCTGGACCTACGAGCAGTACTTC.

The chain is built from TRBV7-9 and TRBJ1-1; 8 nucleotides agree with TRBD1. Germline-derived CDR1 and CDR2 are SEHNR and FQNEAQ (reference sequence). This CDR3 contains 15 residues. With 3 bases clipped from V and 0 bases from J, the junction kept 3 bases outside the gene matches. The CDR3 sequence is CASSFGDRLNTEAFF. As DNA, the CDR3 is TGTGCCAGCAGCTTCGGGGACAGGTTGAACACTGAAGCTTTCTTT.

This clonotype was picked up many times. The chain carries TRBV29-1 and TRBJ2-2; D is unclear. Trimming took off 3 bases at V and 2 bases at J, with 10 bases between the two ends. The V gene's germline CDR1 is SQVTM and CDR2 ANQGSEA. There are 14 residues in the CDR3. The CDR3 DNA reads as TGCAGCGTTGAGGGCGGTCCTAACACCGGGGAGCTGTTTTTT. Protein sequence: CSVEGGPNTGELFF.

This clonotype was seen repeatedly, ten times or more. The chain recombines TRBV4-3 with TRBJ2-4; D uncertain. Germline values: CDR1 LGHNA, CDR2 YSLEER. Trimming left V 2 bases short and J 3 bases short, with 8 bases between. The CDR3 has 14 amino acids. CDR3 in DNA: TGCGCCAGCAGCCAACGGACGGGCAAAAACATTCAGTACTTC. Translating it yields CASSQRTGKNIQYF.

The table lists this clonotype with many counts. The genes are TRBV24-1 and TRBJ2-7; no clear D gene. V lost 4 bases to trimming and J lost 2 bases, with 17 bases between them. The CDR3 contains 16 residues. Germline V gene sequence: CDR1 KGHDR, CDR2 SFDVKD. CDR3 sequence: CATSDHLPGPTYEQYF. The CDR3 DNA reads TGTGCCACCAGTGACCACCTTCCTGGACCAACCTACGAGCAGTACTTC.

This clonotype has just a few counts. This sequence joins TRBV20-1 and TRBJ1-2; 7 nucleotides match TRBD1. In germline, CDR1 is DFQATT, CDR2 SNEGSKA (reference sequence). The ends lost 5 bases at V and 4 bases at J; junction bases unmatched: 10. The CDR3 spans 14 residues. The CDR3 is CSAQTGTEFYGYTF. Written as DNA, the CDR3 is TGCAGTGCTCAGACCGGGACAGAATTCTATGGCTACACCTTC.